The clone carrying this T cell receptor beta chain was detected ten times or more. What it binds is not known. The V gene lost 5 bases and the J gene lost 2 bases, with 10 bases spanning the gap. The germline V gene has CDR1 KGHSH and CDR2 LQKENI. This CDR3 has 15 amino acids. RNA transcripts served as the template for amplifying TCR beta CDR3 regions. Primed by the HTBI set, a first-round RT-PCR was run on the TCR CDR3. TCRdb independently ran MiXCR on the multiplex PCR reads; one entry per CDR3 protein. The data contain about 400,000 distinct CDR3 sequences, 15% of them singletons. This sample stems from a study of T cells in Graves' hyperthyroidism and ophthalmopathy. Study results and caveats: Peripheral blood also featured most of the thyroid clonotypes expanded above 0.001.

Lactation, pregnancy, other autoimmune disease or uncontrolled infection led to exclusion of patients. The material sequenced was blood. This sequence joins TRBV18 and TRBJ2-6, with D perhaps TRBD1 (5 bases). The origin of this receptor is a woman aged 25 to 39 with Graves' hyperthyroidism. The CDR3 DNA reads TGTGCCAGCTCATCCCAGGGAACTGGGGCCAACGTCCTGACTTTC. It encodes CASSSQGTGANVLTF.